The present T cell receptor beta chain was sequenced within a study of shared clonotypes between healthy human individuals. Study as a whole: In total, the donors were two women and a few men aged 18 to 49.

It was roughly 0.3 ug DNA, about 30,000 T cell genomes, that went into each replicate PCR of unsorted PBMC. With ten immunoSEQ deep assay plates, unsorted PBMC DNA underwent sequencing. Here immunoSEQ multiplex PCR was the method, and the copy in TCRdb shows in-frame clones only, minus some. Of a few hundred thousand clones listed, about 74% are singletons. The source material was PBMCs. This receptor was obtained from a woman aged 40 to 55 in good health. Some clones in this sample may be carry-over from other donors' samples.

The CDR3 DNA follows: TGCGCCAGCAGCTTGGCCAGCGGGGCGGGCACAGATACGCAGTATTTT. As protein: CASSLASGAGTDTQYF. The rearrangement joins TRBV5-1 to TRBJ2-3, with 7 positions matching TRBD2. The length of the CDR3 is 16 residues. V was pared by 0 bases and J by 1 base, with 5 bases of the junction left unmatched. Germline-derived CDR1 and CDR2 are SGHRS and YFSETQ.